This TCR beta chain appears in the sequencing data of a study of shared T cell receptors in the human thymus. J was trimmed by 4 bases and V by 5 bases; bases with no gene match: 5. Germline loops: CDR1 MNHEY, CDR2 SMNVEV (reference sequence). The CDR3 contains 15 residues. Using immunoSEQ multiplex PCR, the repertoire was profiled, and TCRdb retains in-frame clones only, with some absent. Altogether 600,000 or so clones are present, about 90% being singletons, with the ten largest covering more than 0.009%. The same data also went into a second study, on human thymus T cells. This second study says: Reports from related research described highly overlapping thymic repertoires among unrelated individuals.

This sequence was found in a boy under two years old with a congenital heart defect. The sequenced material came from thymocytes. The V call is TRBV27, the J call TRBJ1-5, with 10 bases matching TRBD1. CDR3 loop: CASSVRTGGNQPQHF. DNA for the CDR3: TGTGCCAGCAGTGTTAGGACAGGGGGGAATCAGCCCCAGCATTTT.